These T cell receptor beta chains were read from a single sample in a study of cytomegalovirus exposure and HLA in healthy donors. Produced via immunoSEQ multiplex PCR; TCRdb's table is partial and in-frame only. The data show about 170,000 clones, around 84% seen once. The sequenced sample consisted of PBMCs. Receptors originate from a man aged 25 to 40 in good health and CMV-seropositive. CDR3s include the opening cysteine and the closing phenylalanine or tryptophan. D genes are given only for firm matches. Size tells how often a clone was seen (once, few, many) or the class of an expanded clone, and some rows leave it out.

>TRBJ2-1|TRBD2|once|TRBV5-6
CASGRRGSGNDEQFF
TGTGCCAGCGGGCGCCGAGGTAGCGGGAACGATGAGCAGTTCTTC
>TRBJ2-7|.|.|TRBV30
CAWSVNIEQYF
TGTGCCTGGAGTGTTAACATCGAGCAGTACTTC
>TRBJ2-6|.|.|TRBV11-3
CASSLDQGRVSGANVLTF
TGTGCCAGCAGCTTAGATCAGGGCAGGGTTTCTGGGGCCAACGTCCTGACTTTC
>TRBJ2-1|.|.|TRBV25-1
CASIGAGSGTYNEQFF
TGTGCCAGCATTGGGGCCGGAAGTGGTACCTACAATGAGCAGTTCTTC
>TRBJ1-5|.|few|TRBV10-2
CASSEWQGYQPQHF
TGCGCCAGCAGTGAGTGGCAGGGTTATCAGCCCCAGCATTTT
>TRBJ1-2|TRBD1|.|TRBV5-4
CASSLRTGVGYTF
TGTGCCAGCAGCTTGCGGACAGGGGTAGGCTACACCTTC
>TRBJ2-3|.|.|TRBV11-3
CASSRGESTDTQYF
TGTGCCAGCAGCCGGGGAGAAAGCACAGATACGCAGTATTTT
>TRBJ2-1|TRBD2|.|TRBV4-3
CASSQDTGTKNKQFF
TGCGCCAGCAGCCAAGATACCGGGACTAAAAATAAGCAGTTCTTC
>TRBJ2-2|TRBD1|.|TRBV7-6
CASKGTGFTGELFF
TGTGCCAGCAAAGGGACAGGGTTCACCGGGGAGCTGTTTTTT
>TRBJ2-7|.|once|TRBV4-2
CASSQEGPRLGRGPYEQYF
TGTGCCAGCAGCCAAGAAGGCCCCAGGCTAGGCAGGGGACCCTACGAGCAGTACTTC
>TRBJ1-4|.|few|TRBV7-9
CASSSAWGGRSEKLFF
TGTGCCAGCAGCTCGGCGTGGGGCGGAAGAAGTGAAAAACTGTTTTTT
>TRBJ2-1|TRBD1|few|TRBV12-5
CASGPGQGHEQFF
TGTGCTAGTGGCCCGGGACAGGGCCATGAGCAGTTCTTC
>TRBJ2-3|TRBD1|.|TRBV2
CASRDRGTDTQYF
TGTGCCAGCCGGGACAGGGGCACAGATACGCAGTATTTT
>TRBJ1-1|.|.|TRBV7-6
CASSFKRNTEAFF
TGTGCCAGCAGCTTCAAGAGGAACACTGAAGCTTTCTTT
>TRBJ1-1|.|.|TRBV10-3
CAIRQTGLNWEAFF
TGTGCCATCAGACAAACAGGGCTGAACTGGGAAGCTTTCTTT
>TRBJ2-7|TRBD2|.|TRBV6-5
CASSYGASGSSYEQYF
TGTGCCAGCAGTTACGGGGCTAGCGGGAGCTCCTACGAGCAGTACTTC
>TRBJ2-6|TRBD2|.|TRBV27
CASSTAGEAGANVLTF
TGTGCCAGCAGCACCGCGGGAGAAGCAGGGGCCAACGTCCTGACTTTC
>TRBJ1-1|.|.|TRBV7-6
CASSLGQGLNTEAFF
TGTGCCAGCAGCTTAGGGCAGGGGTTGAACACTGAAGCTTTCTTT
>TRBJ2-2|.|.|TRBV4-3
CASSQLTGTGELFF
TGCGCCAGCAGCCAGCTTACAGGGACCGGGGAGCTGTTTTTT
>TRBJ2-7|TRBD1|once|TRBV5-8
CASSFRRGHHEQYF
TGTGCCAGCAGCTTTCGAAGGGGGCACCACGAGCAGTACTTC
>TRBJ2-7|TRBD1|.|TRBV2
CASSLWTGLSSYEQYF
TGTGCCAGCAGCTTATGGACAGGTTTGAGCTCCTACGAGCAGTACTTC
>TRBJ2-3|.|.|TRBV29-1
CSATPTATDTQYF
TGCAGCGCAACCCCGACAGCCACAGATACGCAGTATTTT
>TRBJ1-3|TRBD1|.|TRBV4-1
CASSRVDRDRNTIYF
TGCGCCAGCAGCCGAGTGGACAGGGACAGAAACACCATATATTTT
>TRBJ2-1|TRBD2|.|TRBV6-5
CASSYSREDWGGQFF
TGTGCCAGCAGTTACTCACGGGAGGACTGGGGGGGGCAGTTCTTC
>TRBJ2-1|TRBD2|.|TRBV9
CASSVRASGRRDEQFF
TGTGCCAGCAGCGTACGGGCTAGCGGGCGAAGGGATGAGCAGTTCTTC
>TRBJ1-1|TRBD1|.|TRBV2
CASREGRGPTEAFF
TGTGCCAGCCGTGAGGGCAGGGGGCCCACTGAAGCTTTCTTT
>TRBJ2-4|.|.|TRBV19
CASSAREHIQYF
TGTGCCAGTAGCGCTAGGGAGCACATTCAGTACTTC
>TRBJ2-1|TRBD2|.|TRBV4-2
CASSQGEGSYNEQFF
TGTGCCAGCAGCCAAGGGGAGGGCTCCTACAATGAGCAGTTCTTC
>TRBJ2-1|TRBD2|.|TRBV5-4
CASSQTAGRAGREQFF
TGTGCCAGCAGCCAGACTGCCGGGAGGGCCGGGCGTGAGCAGTTCTTC
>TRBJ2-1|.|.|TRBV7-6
CASRGAWTEQFF
TGTGCCAGCCGGGGGGCGTGGACTGAGCAGTTCTTC
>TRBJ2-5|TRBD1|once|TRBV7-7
CASSRGQGRGETQYF
TGTGCTAGCAGCAGGGGACAGGGAAGGGGAGAGACCCAGTACTTC
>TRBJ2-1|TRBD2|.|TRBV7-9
CASSLSAGLAVNEQFF
TGTGCCAGCAGCTTATCCGCCGGACTAGCGGTTAATGAGCAGTTCTTC
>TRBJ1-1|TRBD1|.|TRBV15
CATSRDFTGGEAFF
TGTGCCACCAGCAGAGATTTTACAGGGGGTGAAGCTTTCTTT
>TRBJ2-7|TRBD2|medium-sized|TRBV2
CASGGGAGVYEQYF
TGTGCCAGCGGGGGTGGAGCGGGAGTCTACGAGCAGTACTTC
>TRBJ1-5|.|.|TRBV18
CASSRGDSNQPQHF
TGTGCCAGCTCCCGCGGGGACAGCAATCAGCCCCAGCATTTT
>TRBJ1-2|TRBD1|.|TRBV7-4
CASSSQGATAYGYTF
TGTGCCAGCAGCTCGCAGGGGGCCACTGCCTATGGCTACACCTTC
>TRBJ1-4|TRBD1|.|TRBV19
CASRATGTGNEKLFF
TGTGCCAGTAGAGCAACCGGGACAGGGAATGAAAAACTGTTTTTT
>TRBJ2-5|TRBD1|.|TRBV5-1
CASSRGTGPQETQYF
TGCGCCAGCAGCCGGGGGACAGGCCCCCAAGAGACCCAGTACTTC
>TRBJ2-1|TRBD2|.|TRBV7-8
CASSLLPSGSSINEQFF
TGTGCCAGCAGCCTCCTTCCGAGCGGGAGTAGTATCAATGAGCAGTTCTTC
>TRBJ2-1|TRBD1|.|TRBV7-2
CASSSGQDRYNEQFF
TGTGCCAGCAGCTCAGGACAGGACCGTTACAATGAGCAGTTCTTC
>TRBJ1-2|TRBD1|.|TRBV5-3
CARSSDRGFYTF
TGTGCCAGAAGCTCAGACAGGGGGTTCTACACCTTC
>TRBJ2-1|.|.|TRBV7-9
CASRESSYNEQFF
TGTGCCAGCAGAGAGTCCTCCTACAATGAGCAGTTCTTC
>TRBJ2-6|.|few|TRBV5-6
CASSAGGANVLTF
TGTGCCAGCAGCGCCGGGGGGGCCAACGTCCTGACTTTC
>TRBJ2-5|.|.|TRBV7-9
CSSSLASGGREETQYF
TGTTCCAGCAGCTTAGCCTCAGGGGGGCGCGAGGAGACCCAGTACTTC
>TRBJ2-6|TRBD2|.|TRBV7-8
CASSLGLAGGPRANVLTF
TGTGCCAGCAGCTTAGGACTAGCGGGAGGGCCAAGGGCCAACGTCCTGACTTTC
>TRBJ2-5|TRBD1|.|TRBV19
CASSTPTGGLETQYF
TGTGCCAGTAGTACCCCAACAGGGGGACTCGAGACCCAGTACTTC